This TCR beta chain was identified in a study of cytomegalovirus exposure and HLA in healthy donors. Researchers ran the PCR with 60 Vbeta and 13 Jbeta primers. Sequencing was performed with immunoSEQ multiplex PCR; in TCRdb, only in-frame clones are kept and a portion is missing. The sample holds approximately 100,000 clones, around 80% seen once. Regarding the study as a whole: Most of the TCR beta V segments (in an earlier analysis) were productive either about 87% or about 30% of the time.

Remarks on this clone: Its antigen is not known.

These donors counted as nominally healthy when sampled, but unrecorded immune exposures were likely. Trimming took off 5 bases at V and 7 bases at J, with 9 bases between the two ends. The germline V gene has CDR1 MGHRA and CDR2 YSYEKL. The CDR3 has 13 residues. Sequencing was done on a sample of PBMCs. The clonotype comes from a man aged 40-55 years in good health and CMV-seronegative. The chain carries TRBV4-1 and TRBJ1-6; tentatively, D is TRBD1 (5 bases). CDR3 in DNA: TGCGCCAGCAGCATGGGACTAAATTCACCCCTCCACTTT. Encoded protein: CASSMGLNSPLHF.